The following is a TCR beta chain sequence with its context. As yet, its antigen is unknown. Germline loops: CDR1 SEHNR, CDR2 FQNEAQ (reference sequence). V was trimmed by 6 bases and J by 7 bases, leaving 19 bases between them. The CDR3 sequence is 15 residues long. The source of the sample is a study of shared clonotypes between healthy human individuals. Terminally differentiated effector memory CD45RA+ cells were left out of the naive CD8 fraction, which was CD45RO-negative and positively selected for CCR7. Libraries were prepared by immunoSEQ multiplex PCR; TCRdb keeps only in-frame clonotypes and omits some of them. This sample has over 800,000 clones, with 80% to 95% found just once. The study's findings and limits: Non-shared clonotypes had lower generation probabilities than those shared by all four donors.

This clonotype originated in a man younger than 45 in good health. Sequencing was done on a sample of naive CD8+ T cells sorted from blood. The chain combines TRBV7-9 with TRBJ2-1; either TRBD1 or TRBD2 may supply D (5 bases each). This CDR3 is CASSPGPPIENEQFF. In nucleotides, the CDR3 is TGTGCCAGCAGTCCGGGGCCTCCGATAGAAAATGAGCAGTTCTTC.